Below, 16 T cell receptor beta chains from the same sample are listed, as sequenced in a study of sequential checkpoint blockade in melanoma. This sample's treatment: randomized to nivolumab then ipilimumab (arm A) or the reverse (arm B). TCRdb keeps only in-frame clones here, not all; method: immunoSEQ multiplex PCR. The sample carries 15,000 to 20,000 clones, over 60% recorded once. The source material was CD8+ T cells sorted from blood (inferred from file names), sampled from a patient given nivolumab and ipilimumab in sequence. Receptors were obtained from a human donor with melanoma.

This clone has a handful of counts. The gene calls are TRBV27 and TRBJ2-3; 11 bases line up with TRBD2. Germline lookup yields CDR1 MNHEY and CDR2 SMNVEV (reference sequence). Germline trimming cut 4 bases from V and 0 bases from J; bases unmatched to any gene: 9. CDR3 size: 18 residues. Here the CDR3 reads CASSSGTSGLSSTDTQYF. In DNA, the CDR3 is TGTGCCAGCAGTTCCGGGACTAGCGGTTTATCTAGCACAGATACGCAGTATTTT.

The gene calls are TRBV2 and TRBJ1-5; no clear D gene. Germline lookup yields CDR1 SNHLY and CDR2 FYNNEI. The CDR3 is 14 residues long. V lost 8 bases to trimming and J lost 4 bases, with 15 bases between them. This CDR3 is CASGHSLTNQPQHF. Written as DNA, the CDR3 is TGTGCCAGCGGGCACTCCCTTACTAATCAGCCCCAGCATTTT.

V and J are TRBV12-5 and TRBJ2-1, with 7 bases that match TRBD1. The CDR3 covers 14 residues. Germline V gene sequence: CDR1 LGHNT, CDR2 FRNRAP. V shed 6 bases and J 4 bases; nucleotides not matched to a gene: 6. The CDR3 DNA reads TGTGCTAGTGGCCGGGACAGAAAGTACAATGAGCAGTTCTTC. The encoded protein is CASGRDRKYNEQFF.

J is TRBJ1-4 and V is TRBV13, with a weak D call TRBD1 (6 bases). CDR3 length: 14 residues. The germline V gene encodes CDR1 PRHDT and CDR2 FYEKMQ (reference sequence). Trimming removed 4 bases from V and 4 bases from J, with 10 bases in between. In DNA, the CDR3 is TGTGCCAGCAGCTCAGGACAGCTTAATGAAAAACTGTTTTTT. The encoded protein is CASSSGQLNEKLFF.

The gene calls are TRBV27 and TRBJ2-1, with TRBD2 matching over 7 bases. J gave up 4 bases and V 6 bases, and 9 bases lay outside the gene matches. CDR1 and CDR2 from the germline V gene are MNHEY and SMNVEV (reference sequence). This CDR3 spans 15 amino acids. CDR3 loop: CASRSPGLLYNEQFF. The CDR3 DNA reads as TGTGCCAGCAGGTCGCCGGGACTACTGTACAATGAGCAGTTCTTC.

This clone was detected a few times. The chain employs TRBV15 and TRBJ1-2; no firm D call. The CDR3 is 15 residues long. CDR1 is LNHNV, CDR2 YYDKDF, per germline (reference sequence). Trimming cost V 0 bases and J 7 bases, with 15 bases left between them. The CDR3 DNA sequence: TGTGCCACCAGCAGAGATGCGGGCCCACCGGGTGGCTACACCTTC. Translation: CATSRDAGPPGGYTF.

The chain joins TRBV18 to TRBJ2-7; 7 positions match TRBD1. This CDR3 comprises 15 residues. Germline V CDR1 and CDR2: KGHSH, LQKENI. J lost 3 bases, V lost 6 bases, and 11 bases had no gene match. Written as DNA, the CDR3 is TGTGCCAGCTCCATAGATAGGGACAGAGTCTACGAGCAGTACGTC. It encodes CASSIDRDRVYEQYV.

In this sample, this clone is medium-sized. The chain couples TRBV23-1 to TRBJ1-6; unclear D gene. TRBV23-1 falls under the ORF class, with uncertain function. The CDR3 is made up of 14 amino acids. V was shortened by 1 base and J by 10 bases, with 11 bases between the two germline ends. CDR3 protein: CASSQLSGRSPLHF. The CDR3 bases are TGCGCCAGCAGTCAATTGTCAGGTCGATCACCCCTCCACTTT.

The V and J genes are TRBV6-8 and TRBJ2-7, with D perhaps matching TRBD2 (7 bases). The germline CDR1 and CDR2 sequences are MNHGY and SAAAGT. The V and J ends lost 5 bases and 2 bases respectively, with 13 bases between them. This CDR3 region has 14 residues. The CDR3 DNA reads TGTGCCAGCAGTGAAGAGGGGGGGCCCTACGAGCAGTACGTC. Translating it yields CASSEEGGPYEQYV.

This chain uses TRBV4-1 with TRBJ2-6, with a tentative D call TRBD1 (7 bases). From germline, CDR1 is MGHRA and CDR2 YSYEKL. Trimming pared 5 bases from V and 0 bases from J, leaving 11 bases between. The length of the CDR3 is 16 residues. The CDR3 bases are TGCGCCAGCAGCGGGACAGCGGGCTCTGGGGCCAACGTCCTGACTTTC. Its translation: CASSGTAGSGANVLTF.

This clone was picked up a small number of times. This chain joins TRBV7-9 and TRBJ2-7, with 7 bases matching TRBD2. Germline V gives CDR1 SEHNR, CDR2 FQNEAQ (reference sequence). V gave up 6 bases and J gave up 3 bases; unmatched junction bases: 2. The CDR3 is 12 residues long. The CDR3, as DNA: TGTGCCAGCAGTACGGGGGGCTACGAGCAGTACTTC. Its translation: CASSTGGYEQYF.

The chain has TRBV5-1 and TRBJ2-3; D remains ambiguous. Germline values: CDR1 SGHRS, CDR2 YFSETQ. The CDR3 has 12 amino acids. V lost 2 bases and J lost 3, with 4 bases in between. Here the CDR3 reads CASSFETDTQYF. The DNA for the CDR3 is TGCGCCAGCAGCTTCGAGACAGATACGCAGTATTTT.

The rearrangement links TRBV6-5 to TRBJ2-7; TRBD1 matches 7 bases. Germline V CDR1 and CDR2: MNHEY, SVGAGI. The CDR3 is 15 amino acids. V was clipped by 6 bases and J by 3 bases; unmatched bases: 11. The CDR3 is CASSKLRDSYYEQYV. CDR3 sequence (DNA): TGTGCCAGCAGCAAGTTACGGGACAGTTACTACGAGCAGTACGTC.

The chain combines TRBV4-1 with TRBJ2-7, with a weak D call TRBD1 (6 bases). Germline CDR1 MGHRA, CDR2 YSYEKL. The CDR3 loop spans 15 amino acids. V was clipped by 3 bases and J by 5 bases, with 17 bases between them. The CDR3 bases are TGCGCCAGCAGCCACCAGGCTACAGGGTCCAACGAGCAGTACTTC. Translation: CASSHQATGSNEQYF.

The chain recombines TRBV27 with TRBJ2-1; 11 bases are shared with TRBD1. The CDR3 totals 15 residues. Germline V CDR1 and CDR2: MNHEY, SMNVEV (reference sequence). V lost 6 bases, J lost 6 bases, and 7 bases stayed unmatched. CDR3 amino acids: CASSPGTGGLNEQFF. The CDR3 DNA sequence: TGTGCCAGCAGCCCGGGGACAGGGGGTCTCAATGAGCAGTTCTTC.

The J gene is TRBJ2-3, the V gene TRBV28, with TRBD2 matching 10 bases. Per germline, CDR1 MDHEN and CDR2 SYDVKM. The V and J ends lost 5 bases and 3 bases, in that order; junction bases with no gene match: 5. This CDR3 contains 15 residues. As DNA, the CDR3 is TGTGCCAGCAGTCTGACTAGCGGGCAGACAGATACGCAGTATTTT. It is translated as CASSLTSGQTDTQYF.